This T cell receptor (beta chain) derives from a study of cytomegalovirus exposure and HLA in healthy donors. Comments on this clone: Antigen: not known.

TCRdb keeps only in-frame clones here, not all; method: immunoSEQ multiplex PCR. The sample holds about 220,000 clones; approximately 80% are singletons and the top ten take more than 13%. CDR1 and CDR2 (germline): SGDLS, YYNGEE. Trimming stripped 4 bases from V and 3 bases from J, with 8 bases between. There are 13 residues in the CDR3. General study findings and limits: The authors listed over 150 TCR beta chains as cytomegalovirus-associated. TCR clusters originating in the first cohort tended to co-occur in the approximately 120 validation repertoires, according to a later analysis.

The sequencing input was PBMCs. This receptor was identified in a woman aged 25 to 39 in good health and CMV-seropositive. This chain links TRBV9 with TRBJ2-1, with D perhaps matching TRBD2 (5 bases). This CDR3 reads CASSIGLYNEQFF. The CDR3 nucleotides are TGTGCCAGCAGCATTGGACTCTACAATGAGCAGTTCTTC.